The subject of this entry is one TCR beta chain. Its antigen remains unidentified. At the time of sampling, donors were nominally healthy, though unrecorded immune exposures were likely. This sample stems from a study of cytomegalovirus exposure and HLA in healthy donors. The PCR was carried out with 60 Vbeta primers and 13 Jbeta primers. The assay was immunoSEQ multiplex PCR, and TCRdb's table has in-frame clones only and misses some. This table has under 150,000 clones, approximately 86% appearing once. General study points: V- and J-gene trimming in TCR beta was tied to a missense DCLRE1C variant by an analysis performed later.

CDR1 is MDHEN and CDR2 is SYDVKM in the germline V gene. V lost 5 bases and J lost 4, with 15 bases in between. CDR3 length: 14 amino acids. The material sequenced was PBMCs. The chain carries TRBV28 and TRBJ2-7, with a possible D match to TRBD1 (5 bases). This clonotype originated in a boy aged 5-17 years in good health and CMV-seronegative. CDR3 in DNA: TGTGCCAGCAGTCCCCCCTTCGCAGGGTACGAGCAGTACTTC. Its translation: CASSPPFAGYEQYF.